This paragraph reports one TCR beta chain. These data are taken from a study of blood T cell repertoires in COVID-19. Original methodology: Amplification of reference gene primers was used by the study to estimate nucleated cell counts. Method: immunoSEQ multiplex PCR; TCRdb's copy keeps in-frame clones and lacks some. V, J and clone size were drawn from that table, and D and trimming were deduced from the DNA. The sample records over 110,000 clones, roughly 84% being singletons. CDR1 DFQATT and CDR2 SNEGSKA come from the germline V gene (reference sequence). The junction had 10 bases not matched to a gene; V was cut back by 3 bases and J by 8 bases. This CDR3 region has 15 residues.

Sample: PBMCs or T cells enriched from blood (not recorded which). The chain uses TRBV20-1 and TRBJ2-1; 10 bases are shared with TRBD2. The TCR was taken from a man between 40 and 49 years old with acute COVID-19. The CDR3 loop reads CSASRASGSVDEQFF. CDR3 DNA: TGCAGTGCTAGTCGGGCTAGCGGGAGTGTCGATGAGCAGTTCTTC.